This T cell receptor beta chain was profiled in a study of blood T cell repertoires in COVID-19 (dated by TCRdb to the early 2020s). Looking at the study overall: Samples covering the acute and convalescent phases of COVID-19 were provided by collaborators in the United States, Italy and Spain. The prospective study material was composed of cDNA or gDNA derived from T cells, B-cell-depleted T cells, or PBMCs. A freely available public database, intended as a resource for researchers studying the immune response to SARS-CoV-2, is where the repertoires were released. Subjects who had been exposed to COVID-19, were actively infected with it, or had recovered from it provided the deeply sampled blood TCRbeta repertoires that made up the dataset. The samples were drawn from two sources: the first 160 participants of the ongoing ImmuneRACE study, and 1,200 or so subjects contributed by 6 global collaborators. A de-identified subject ID, COVID-19 status, age in years and sex were almost always included in the sample metadata. HLA class I and class II types, where available, came from metadata supplied by the sample provider rather than from assay-based typing. The study at large found these results: Clinical and demographic metadata were provided uncurated, with the amount varying by source and participant.

Whole blood was collected in K2EDTA tubes by collaborating institutions according to the institutions' own protocols. Collaborator samples were shipped for TCRbeta analysis as frozen whole blood, isolated PBMCs, or DNA extracted from either sample type. A remark on this clone: The clone's antigen remains unknown. Within one base of it there is no much larger clone, and no base qualities were kept.

TCRbeta CDR3 regions were amplified from genomic DNA by means of the immunoSEQ Assay, a bias-controlled multiplex PCR. Per the authors' processing: Nucleated cell counts per sample were estimated from amplification of reference gene primers within the assay. To quantify the absolute abundance of each unique TCRbeta CDR3 rearrangement, sequence reads were collapsed and filtered. For each sample, productive Simpson clonality was calculated as the square root of Simpson's diversity index over productive rearrangements. The table comes from immuneACCESS by way of TCRdb, which keeps in-frame sequences with V and J called. Part of the clones is missing from these tables; in studies checked, under half for an unresolved V gene and the rest for unknown reasons. That table supplies the V and J calls and clone size; D and trimming were determined from the DNA. For this sample the table gives 100,000 or so clones, of which roughly 79% were detected only once. The ten largest make up about 10% of the sample.

Here V drops 2 bases and J drops 9 bases, and the junction holds 5 bases not matched to any gene. Counted from cysteine to phenylalanine, this CDR3 has 15 amino acids. Only the CDR3 region is kept as DNA, spanning 45 bases read in frame from base 1. CDR1 and CDR2, per the germline V gene, are SGHDN and FVKESK. The source is a human donor in a cohort sampled during active COVID-19. The rearrangement joined TRBV14 to TRBJ1-6, and 9 junctional nucleotides match TRBD1. The sequenced sample was peripheral blood. The nucleotide sequence is given as TGTGCCAGCAGCCAATCCGGGACAGGGACTTCACCCCTCCACTTT. Its translation reads: CASSQSGTGTSPLHF.